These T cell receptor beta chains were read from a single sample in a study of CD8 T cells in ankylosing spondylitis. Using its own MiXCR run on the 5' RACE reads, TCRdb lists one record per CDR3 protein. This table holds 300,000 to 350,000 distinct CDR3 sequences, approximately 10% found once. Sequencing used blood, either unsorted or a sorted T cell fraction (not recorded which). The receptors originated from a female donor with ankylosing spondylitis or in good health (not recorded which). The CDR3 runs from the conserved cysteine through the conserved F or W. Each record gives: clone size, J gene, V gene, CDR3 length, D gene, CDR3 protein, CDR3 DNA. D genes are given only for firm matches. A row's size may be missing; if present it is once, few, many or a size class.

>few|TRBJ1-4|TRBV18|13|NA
CASSPRTPERLFF
TGTGCCAGCTCACCACGGACCCCCGAGAGGCTGTTTTTT
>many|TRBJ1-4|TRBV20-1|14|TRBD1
CSAASGGRYEKLFF
TGCAGTGCAGCCTCAGGGGGCCGCTATGAAAAACTGTTTTTT
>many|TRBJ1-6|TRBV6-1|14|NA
CASSDSLYNSPLHF
TGTGCCAGCAGTGATTCCCTCTATAATTCACCCCTCCACTTT
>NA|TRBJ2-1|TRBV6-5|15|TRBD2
CASSYLGGGGNEQFF
TGTGCCAGCAGTTATCTCGGCGGGGGGGGAAATGAGCAGTTCTTC
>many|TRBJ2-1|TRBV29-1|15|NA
CSVEDLHSNYNEQFF
TGCAGCGTTGAAGACCTCCATAGTAACTACAATGAGCAGTTCTTC
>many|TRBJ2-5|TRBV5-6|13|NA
CASSFGSQETQYF
TGTGCCAGCAGCTTCGGCAGCCAAGAGACCCAGTACTTC
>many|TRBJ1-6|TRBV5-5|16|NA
CASSWGGGSYNSPLHF
TGTGCCAGCAGCTGGGGAGGGGGCTCCTATAATTCACCCCTCCACTTT
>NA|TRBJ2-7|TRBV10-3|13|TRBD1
CAISGTGEYEQYF
TGTGCCATCAGTGGGACAGGAGAGTACGAGCAGTACTTC
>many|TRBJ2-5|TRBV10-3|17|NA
CAISEGTITALQETQYF
TGTGCCATCAGTGAGGGAACTATCACCGCCCTACAAGAGACCCAGTACTTC
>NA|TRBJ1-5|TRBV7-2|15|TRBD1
CASRGTGAREGPQHF
TGTGCCAGCAGGGGCACAGGGGCTCGAGAGGGGCCCCAGCATTTT
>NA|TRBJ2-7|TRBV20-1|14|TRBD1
CSARDRDRGVEQYF
TGCAGTGCTAGGGACCGGGACAGGGGGGTCGAGCAGTACTTC
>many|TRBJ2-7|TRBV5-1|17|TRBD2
CASSFGDLTSGVYEQYF
TGCGCCAGCAGCTTTGGGGACCTTACTAGCGGAGTGTACGAGCAGTACTTC
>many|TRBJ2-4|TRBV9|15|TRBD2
CASSVALGGENIQYF
TGTGCCAGCAGCGTAGCTCTCGGGGGGGAAAACATTCAGTACTTC
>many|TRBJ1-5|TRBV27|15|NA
CASTGADRLEEPQHF
TGTGCCAGCACAGGGGCCGACAGACTTGAGGAGCCCCAGCATTTT
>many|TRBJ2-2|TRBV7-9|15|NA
CASSLYAVLTGELFF
TGTGCCAGCAGCTTATATGCAGTCCTCACCGGGGAGCTGTTTTTT
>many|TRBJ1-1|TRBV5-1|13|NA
CASSFHMNTEAFF
TGCGCCAGCAGCTTTCACATGAACACTGAAGCTTTCTTT
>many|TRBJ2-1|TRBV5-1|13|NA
CASSLIRDTEQFF
TGCGCCAGCAGCTTGATTAGGGACACTGAGCAGTTCTTC
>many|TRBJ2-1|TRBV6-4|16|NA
CASSDSRREFVDEQFF
TGTGCCAGCAGTGACTCGCGCAGGGAATTTGTCGATGAGCAGTTCTTC
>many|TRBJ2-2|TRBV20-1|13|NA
CSARIANTGELFF
TGCAGTGCTAGGATCGCGAACACCGGGGAGCTGTTTTTT
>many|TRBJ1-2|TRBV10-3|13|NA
CAISAMGDDGYTF
TGTGCCATCAGTGCGATGGGTGACGATGGCTACACCTTC
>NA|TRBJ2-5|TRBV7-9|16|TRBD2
CATLPRTSGGKETQYF
TGTGCCACCCTCCCTCGGACTAGCGGGGGAAAAGAGACCCAGTACTTC
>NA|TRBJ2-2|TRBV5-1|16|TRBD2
CASSYGTSGNTGELFF
TGCGCCAGCAGCTACGGGACTAGCGGTAACACCGGGGAGCTGTTTTTT
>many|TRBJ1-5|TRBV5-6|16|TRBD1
CASSLNRGLGNQPQHF
TGTGCCAGCAGCTTGAACAGGGGGCTTGGCAATCAGCCCCAGCATTTT
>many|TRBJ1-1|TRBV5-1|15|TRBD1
CASSSGTGASTEAFF
TGCGCCAGCAGCTCGGGGACAGGGGCGTCCACTGAAGCTTTCTTT
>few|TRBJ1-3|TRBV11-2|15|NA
CASSLEGTRGNTIYF
TGTGCCAGCAGCTTAGAAGGGACTCGAGGAAACACCATATATTTT
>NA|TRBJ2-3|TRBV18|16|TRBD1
CASSPGDRGFTDTQYF
TGTGCCAGCTCACCGGGGGACAGGGGCTTCACAGATACGCAGTATTTT
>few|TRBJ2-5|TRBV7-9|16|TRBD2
CASSLEAGGSRETQYF
TGTGCCAGCAGCTTAGAAGCGGGAGGCTCCAGGGAGACCCAGTACTTC
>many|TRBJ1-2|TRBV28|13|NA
CASSYGRQLGYTF
TGTGCCAGCAGTTACGGACGTCAGTTGGGCTACACCTTC
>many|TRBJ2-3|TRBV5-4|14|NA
CASSLSVATDTQYF
TGTGCCAGCAGCTTGAGTGTAGCGACAGATACGCAGTATTTT
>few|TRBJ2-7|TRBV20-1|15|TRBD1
CSAPSGGNSRNEQYF
TGCAGTGCTCCGTCAGGGGGCAACAGCCGCAACGAGCAGTACTTC
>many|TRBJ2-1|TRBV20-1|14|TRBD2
CSASSSGRDNEQFF
TGCAGTGCTTCTTCTAGCGGGAGGGATAATGAGCAGTTCTTC
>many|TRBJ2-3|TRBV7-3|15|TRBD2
CASSRSGGRADTQYF
TGTGCCAGCAGCCGGTCGGGGGGGCGGGCAGATACGCAGTATTTT
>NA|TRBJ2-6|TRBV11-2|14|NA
CASSLGPGYAVLTF
TGTGCCAGCAGCTTAGGCCCAGGCTACGCCGTCCTGACTTTC
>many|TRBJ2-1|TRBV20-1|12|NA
CSARGIYNEQFF
TGCAGTGCTCGGGGGATCTACAATGAGCAGTTCTTC
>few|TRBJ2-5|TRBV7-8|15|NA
CASSLASGVGETQYF
TGTGCCAGCAGCTTAGCCTCAGGGGTCGGCGAGACCCAGTACTTC
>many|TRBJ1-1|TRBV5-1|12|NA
CASSGGQFVAFF
TGCGCCAGCAGCGGAGGACAGTTTGTAGCTTTCTTT
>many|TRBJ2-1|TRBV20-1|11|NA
CSADLYNEQFF
TGCAGTGCAGATTTGTACAATGAGCAGTTCTTC
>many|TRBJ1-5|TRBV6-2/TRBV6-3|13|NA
CASSYWSNQPQHF
TGTGCCAGCAGTTACTGGAGCAATCAGCCCCAGCATTTT
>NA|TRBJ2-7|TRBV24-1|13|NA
CAPPGGLTYGQYF
TGTGCCCCACCCGGGGGCCTTACCTACGGGCAGTACTTC
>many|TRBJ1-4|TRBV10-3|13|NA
CAISESSREKLFF
TGTGCCATCAGTGAGAGTTCGAGGGAAAAACTGTTTTTT
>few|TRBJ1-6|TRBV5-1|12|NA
CASRQGGSPLHF
TGCGCCAGCAGACAGGGTGGTTCACCCCTCCACTTT
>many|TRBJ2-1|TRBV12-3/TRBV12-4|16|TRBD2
CASSIPGLATGNEQFF
TGTGCCAGCAGTATCCCGGGACTAGCCACGGGAAATGAGCAGTTCTTC
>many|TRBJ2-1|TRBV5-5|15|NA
CASSLAYSSYNEQFF
TGTGCCAGCAGCTTGGCCTACAGCTCCTACAATGAGCAGTTCTTC
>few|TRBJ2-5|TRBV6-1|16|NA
CATLPTSIGGQETQYF
TGTGCCACTCTCCCCACCTCCATAGGAGGCCAAGAGACCCAGTACTTC
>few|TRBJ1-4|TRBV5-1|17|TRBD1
CATTPGQGPSTNEKLFF
TGCGCCACCACCCCGGGACAGGGGCCCTCAACTAATGAAAAACTGTTTTTT
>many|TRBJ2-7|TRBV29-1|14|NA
CSVGSDLSSYEQYF
TGCAGCGTGGGGTCGGACTTATCATCCTACGAGCAGTACTTC
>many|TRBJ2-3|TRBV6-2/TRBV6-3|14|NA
CASSYDFPGDTQYF
TGTGCCAGCAGTTACGACTTTCCGGGGGATACGCAGTATTTT
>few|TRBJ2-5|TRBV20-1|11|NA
CSAGTKETQYF
TGCAGTGCAGGGACGAAAGAGACCCAGTACTTC
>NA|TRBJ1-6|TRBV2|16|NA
CASSQVAGGHWAPLHF
TGTGCCAGCAGCCAAGTCGCGGGGGGGCACTGGGCACCCCTCCACTTT
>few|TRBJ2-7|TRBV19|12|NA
CASSTGDYEQYF
TGTGCCAGTAGTACGGGGGATTACGAGCAGTACTTC
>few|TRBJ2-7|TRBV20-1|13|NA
CSAGPGDRYEQYF
TGCAGTGCTGGCCCGGGGGATAGATACGAGCAGTACTTC
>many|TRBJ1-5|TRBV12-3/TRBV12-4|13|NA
CASSLTSGQPQHF
TGTGCCAGCAGTTTGACGAGTGGGCAGCCCCAGCATTTT
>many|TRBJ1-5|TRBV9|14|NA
CASSDRAISQPQHF
TGTGCCAGCAGCGACAGGGCTATCAGTCAGCCCCAGCATTTT
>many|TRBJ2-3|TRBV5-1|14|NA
CASSLVGFGDTQYF
TGCGCCAGCAGCTTGGTAGGGTTTGGAGATACGCAGTATTTT
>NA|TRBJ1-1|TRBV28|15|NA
CASSSGLYMNTEAFF
TGTGCCAGCAGTTCGGGACTTTATATGAACACTGAAGCTTTCTTT
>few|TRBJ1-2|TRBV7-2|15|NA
CASSPQTTTAYGYTF
TGTGCCAGCAGCCCCCAGACGACGACAGCCTATGGCTACACCTTC
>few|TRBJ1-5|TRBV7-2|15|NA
CASSKPGTYNQPQHF
TGTGCCAGCAGCAAACCCGGGACCTACAATCAGCCCCAGCATTTT
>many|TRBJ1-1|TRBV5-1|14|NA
CASSFVFMNTEAFF
TGCGCCAGCAGCTTCGTTTTCATGAACACTGAAGCTTTCTTT
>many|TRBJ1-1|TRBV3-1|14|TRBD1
CASSQGQGISEAFF
TGTGCCAGCAGCCAAGGACAGGGTATCTCTGAAGCTTTCTTT
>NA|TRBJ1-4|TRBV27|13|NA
CATGGAPNEKLFF
TGTGCCACGGGGGGGGCGCCAAATGAAAAACTGTTTTTT